This TCR beta chain was recovered during a study of T cell repertoires in cytomegalovirus infection. Background on the study: Public TCR beta signatures provided an indication of both CMV infection and a matching HLA type. Study outcomes and limitations: HLA-C-restricted, CMV-specific TCR beta clonotypes were dominant ex vivo. Based on cumulative public TCR beta family frequency, carriers of CMV plus the relevant HLA were identified.

Each CDR3 protein is one row after TCRdb ran MiXCR on the reads. The repertoire holds around 630,000 distinct CDR3 sequences, roughly 26% seen once, with roughly 8% in the top ten. V shed 5 bases and J shed 2 bases, with 19 bases lying between them. From germline, CDR1 is MNHEY and CDR2 SMNVEV (reference sequence). The CDR3 runs to 16 residues. Comments on this clonotype: What it binds is not known.

The gene calls are TRBV27 and TRBJ2-7, with a tentative D call TRBD2 (5 bases). Input material: CD8+ T cells from PBMCs. The receptor was derived from a human donor in good health (CMV status not recorded). Some clones in this sample may be carry-over from other donors' samples. CDR3 loop: CASSPMDSLEPYEQYF. In DNA, the CDR3 is TGTGCCAGCAGTCCCATGGACTCCCTCGAGCCCTACGAGCAGTACTTC.